These T cell receptor beta chains were read from a single sample in a study of T cell clonotyping in hematopoietic cell transplantation. Using immunoSEQ multiplex PCR, the repertoire was profiled, and TCRdb retains in-frame clones only, with some absent. The profile covers around 5,400 clones, with more than 70% appearing a single time and approximately 15% taken by the ten largest. Material: peripheral blood mononuclear cells, obtained before stem cell transplant. The receptors derive from a woman in her forties or fifties with acute myeloid leukemia. Some clones in this sample may be carry-over from other donors' samples. CDR3s include the opening cysteine and the closing phenylalanine or tryptophan. Fields, in order: CDR3 protein, CDR3 DNA, J gene, D gene, CDR3 length, V gene, clone size. A D gene is named only where the DNA matches it firmly. The size entry is marked missing in some rows and otherwise reads once, few, many or a size class.

CDR3aa: CASSSRQGRQETQYF
CDR3nt: TGTGCCAGCAGCTCACGACAGGGACGGCAAGAGACCCAGTACTTC
j_gene: TRBJ2-5
d_gene: TRBD1
len: 15
v_gene: TRBV7-9
abundance: .

CDR3aa: CASSPTDRHPEAFF
CDR3nt: TGTGCCAGCAGCCCGACCGACAGGCACCCTGAAGCTTTCTTT
j_gene: TRBJ1-1
d_gene: .
len: 14
v_gene: TRBV5-5
abundance: large

CDR3aa: CASSHGSSGNTIYF
CDR3nt: TGTGCCAGCAGCCATGGGAGCTCTGGAAACACCATATATTTT
j_gene: TRBJ1-3
d_gene: .
len: 14
v_gene: TRBV7-9
abundance: .

CDR3aa: CASSEGGATSYEQYF
CDR3nt: TGTGCCAGTAGTGAAGGCGGGGCTACCTCCTACGAGCAGTACTTC
j_gene: TRBJ2-7
d_gene: .
len: 15
v_gene: TRBV19
abundance: .

CDR3aa: CASSQGRTTGTQYF
CDR3nt: TGCGCCAGCAGCCAAGGGCGGACTACGGGCACCCAGTACTTC
j_gene: TRBJ2-5
d_gene: .
len: 14
v_gene: TRBV4-3
abundance: few

CDR3aa: CATSRARTRQETQYF
CDR3nt: TGTGCCACCAGCCGCGCCCGAACACGTCAAGAGACCCAGTACTTC
j_gene: TRBJ2-5
d_gene: .
len: 15
v_gene: TRBV15
abundance: .

CDR3aa: CASSPPASPPYEQYF
CDR3nt: TGTGCCAGCTCACCACCGGCTAGCCCTCCCTACGAGCAGTACTTC
j_gene: TRBJ2-7
d_gene: .
len: 15
v_gene: TRBV18
abundance: .

CDR3aa: CASSPLGAAGELFF
CDR3nt: TGTGCCAGCTCACCGTTGGGGGCCGCCGGGGAGCTGTTTTTT
j_gene: TRBJ2-2
d_gene: .
len: 14
v_gene: TRBV18
abundance: .

CDR3aa: CASSLMGGYEAFF
CDR3nt: TGTGCCAGCAGCTTAATGGGGGGCTATGAAGCTTTCTTT
j_gene: TRBJ1-1
d_gene: .
len: 13
v_gene: TRBV11-2
abundance: few

CDR3aa: CSARAPYEQYF
CDR3nt: TGCAGTGCTAGAGCCCCGTACGAGCAGTACTTC
j_gene: TRBJ2-7
d_gene: .
len: 11
v_gene: TRBV20-1
abundance: .

CDR3aa: CASSLEVRLAFF
CDR3nt: TGTGCCAGCAGCTTAGAGGTGCGCTTGGCTTTCTTT
j_gene: TRBJ1-1
d_gene: .
len: 12
v_gene: TRBV11-3
abundance: .

CDR3aa: CASSLGASASYEQYF
CDR3nt: TGTGCCAGCAGCTTAGGGGCTAGCGCCTCCTACGAGCAGTACTTC
j_gene: TRBJ2-7
d_gene: .
len: 15
v_gene: TRBV7-2
abundance: .

CDR3aa: CASSPGPGLGADTQYF
CDR3nt: TGTGCCAGCAGCCCAGGCCCGGGACTAGGTGCAGATACGCAGTATTTT
j_gene: TRBJ2-3
d_gene: TRBD2
len: 16
v_gene: TRBV27
abundance: .

CDR3aa: CASCREGGLTQYF
CDR3nt: TGTGCCAGCTGTAGGGAGGGGGGATTGACCCAGTACTTC
j_gene: TRBJ2-5
d_gene: .
len: 13
v_gene: TRBV6-5
abundance: .

CDR3aa: CASSLVSHSGNTIYF
CDR3nt: TGTGCCAGCAGCTTGGTAAGCCACTCTGGAAACACCATATATTTT
j_gene: TRBJ1-3
d_gene: .
len: 15
v_gene: TRBV5-6
abundance: .

CDR3aa: CACTVGGNEAFF
CDR3nt: TGTGCCTGCACCGTAGGGGGGAATGAAGCTTTCTTT
j_gene: TRBJ1-1
d_gene: .
len: 12
v_gene: TRBV30
abundance: .

CDR3aa: CASSQDPQGSSYEQYF
CDR3nt: TGCGCCAGCAGCCAAGATCCCCAAGGGAGCTCCTACGAGCAGTACTTC
j_gene: TRBJ2-7
d_gene: .
len: 16
v_gene: TRBV4-1
abundance: .

CDR3aa: CASSLSTPNEKLFF
CDR3nt: TGCGCCAGCAGCTTGTCGACTCCAAATGAAAAACTGTTTTTT
j_gene: TRBJ1-4
d_gene: .
len: 14
v_gene: TRBV5-1
abundance: .

CDR3aa: CASSLGLAAWETQYF
CDR3nt: TGCGCCAGCAGCTTGGGACTAGCGGCATGGGAGACCCAGTACTTC
j_gene: TRBJ2-5
d_gene: TRBD2
len: 15
v_gene: TRBV5-1
abundance: .

CDR3aa: CSGLAGGADTQYF
CDR3nt: TGCAGCGGACTAGCGGGGGGGGCAGATACGCAGTATTTT
j_gene: TRBJ2-3
d_gene: TRBD2
len: 13
v_gene: TRBV29-1
abundance: .

CDR3aa: CASSSGHSGNTIYF
CDR3nt: TGTGCCAGCAGTTCTGGACACTCTGGAAACACCATATATTTT
j_gene: TRBJ1-3
d_gene: .
len: 14
v_gene: TRBV6-5
abundance: once

CDR3aa: CASSTGDGNTIYF
CDR3nt: TGTGCCAGCAGTACAGGGGATGGAAACACCATATATTTT
j_gene: TRBJ1-3
d_gene: TRBD1
len: 13
v_gene: TRBV2
abundance: once